This note documents a single T cell receptor (beta chain) sequence. Libraries were prepared by immunoSEQ multiplex PCR; TCRdb keeps only in-frame clonotypes and omits some of them. The sample lists 40,000 or so clones, more than 85% occurring once. This sample is drawn from a study of T cell changes during pregnancy in multiple sclerosis. This TCR derives from a female donor with multiple sclerosis, enrolled in a pregnancy study. The sequences come from CD8+ T cells from peripheral blood mononuclear cells, collected before pregnancy.

CDR3 protein: CASSLPGHVIATDTQYF. The CDR3 DNA is TGTGCCAGCAGCTTACCAGGGCACGTTATTGCCACAGATACGCAGTATTTT. The chain joins TRBV7-2 to TRBJ2-3; TRBD1 is a possible D gene (5 bases). The CDR3 has 17 amino acids. Germline V gene sequence: CDR1 SGHTA, CDR2 FQGNSA. Trimming cost V 2 bases and J 2 bases, with 17 bases left between them. Full variable domain (outside the CDR3, taken from reference TRBV7-2 and TRBJ2-3): GAGVSQSPSNKVTEKGKDVELRCDPISGHTALYWYRQSLGQGLEFLIYFQGNSAPDKSGLPSDRFSAERTGGSVSTLTIQRTQQEDSAVYLCASSLPGHVIATDTQYFGPGTRLTVL.